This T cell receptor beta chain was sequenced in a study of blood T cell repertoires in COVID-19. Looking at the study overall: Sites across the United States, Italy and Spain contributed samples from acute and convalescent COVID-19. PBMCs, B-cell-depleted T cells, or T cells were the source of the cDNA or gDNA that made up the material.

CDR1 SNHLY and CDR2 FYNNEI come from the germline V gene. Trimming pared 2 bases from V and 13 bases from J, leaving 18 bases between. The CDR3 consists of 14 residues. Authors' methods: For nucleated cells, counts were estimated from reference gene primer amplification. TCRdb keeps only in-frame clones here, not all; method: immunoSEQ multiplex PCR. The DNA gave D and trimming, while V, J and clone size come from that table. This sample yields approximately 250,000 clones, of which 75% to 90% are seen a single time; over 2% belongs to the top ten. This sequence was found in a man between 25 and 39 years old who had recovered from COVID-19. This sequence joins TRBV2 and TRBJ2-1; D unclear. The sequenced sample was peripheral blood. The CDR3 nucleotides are TGTGCCAGCAGTGAAAATCGGCAGGTCCCCTCCCAGTTCTTC. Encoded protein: CASSENRQVPSQFF.